This T cell receptor (beta chain) was obtained from a study of blood T cells in healthy people across ages. General study results and limits: What prevented conclusive comparison of naive and antigen-experienced cells was that PBMCs were unsorted. Aged donors had fewer naive CD4+ cells and lower diversity than long-lived donors. When one million T cells were used, diversity estimates were thought to be underestimates.

A second about 6 to 11 cycle PCR used barcoded and J-beta primers. TCRdb recomputed calls from the 5' RACE reads with MiXCR, one row per CDR3 protein. Of more than 1.4 million distinct CDR3 sequences in the sample, around two fifths were seen once. Every donor provided 7.5 to 10 milliliters of peripheral blood. The ends lost 6 bases at V and 9 bases at J; junction bases unmatched: 10. The CDR3 covers 14 residues. The germline gives CDR1 MNHEY, CDR2 SVGEGT. Comment on this clonotype: What it recognizes is unknown.

Sequenced input: blood. The chain is built from TRBV6-2 or TRBV6-3 and TRBJ2-1; 8 bases are shared with TRBD2. This clonotype was sampled from a woman under 30 in good health. In nucleotides, the CDR3 is TGTGCCAGCAGCCTAACCGGACTAGCTATTGAGCAGTTCTTC. It is translated as CASSLTGLAIEQFF.